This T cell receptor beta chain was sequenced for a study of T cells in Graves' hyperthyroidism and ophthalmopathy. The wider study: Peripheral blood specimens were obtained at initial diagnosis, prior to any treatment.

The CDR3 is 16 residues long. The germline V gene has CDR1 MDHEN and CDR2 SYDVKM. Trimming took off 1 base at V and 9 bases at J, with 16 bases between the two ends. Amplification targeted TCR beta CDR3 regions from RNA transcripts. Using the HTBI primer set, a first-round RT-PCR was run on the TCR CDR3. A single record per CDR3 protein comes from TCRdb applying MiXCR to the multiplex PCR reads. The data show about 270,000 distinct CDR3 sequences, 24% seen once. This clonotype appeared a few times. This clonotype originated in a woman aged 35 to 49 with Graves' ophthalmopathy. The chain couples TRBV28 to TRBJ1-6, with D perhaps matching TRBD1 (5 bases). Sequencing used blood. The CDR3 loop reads CASSLFQRGLFSPLHF. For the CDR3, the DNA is TGTGCCAGCAGTTTATTCCAGCGGGGACTTTTTTCACCCCTCCACTTT.